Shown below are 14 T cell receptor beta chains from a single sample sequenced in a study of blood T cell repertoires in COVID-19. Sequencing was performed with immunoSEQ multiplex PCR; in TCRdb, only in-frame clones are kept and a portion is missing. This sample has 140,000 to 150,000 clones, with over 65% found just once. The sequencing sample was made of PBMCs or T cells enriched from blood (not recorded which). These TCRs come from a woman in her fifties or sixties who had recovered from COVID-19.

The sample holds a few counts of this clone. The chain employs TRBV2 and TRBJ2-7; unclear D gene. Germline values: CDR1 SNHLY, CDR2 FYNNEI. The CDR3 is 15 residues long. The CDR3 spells CASSEGPVAVYEQYV. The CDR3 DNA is TGTGCCAGCAGCGAAGGTCCCGTGGCAGTCTACGAGCAGTACGTC.

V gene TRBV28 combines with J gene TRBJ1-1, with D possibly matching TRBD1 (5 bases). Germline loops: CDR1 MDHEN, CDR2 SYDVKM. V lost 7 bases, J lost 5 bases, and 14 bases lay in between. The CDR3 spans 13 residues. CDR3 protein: CASTQIGGTEAFF. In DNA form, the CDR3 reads TGTGCCAGCACTCAAATCGGGGGGACTGAAGCTTTCTTT.

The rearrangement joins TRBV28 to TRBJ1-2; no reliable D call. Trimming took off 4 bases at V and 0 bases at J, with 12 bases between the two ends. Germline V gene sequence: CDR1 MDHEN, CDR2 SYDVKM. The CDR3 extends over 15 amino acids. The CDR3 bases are TGTGCCAGCAGTTCTTGGACGGGAGCTAACTATGGCTACACCTTC. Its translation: CASSSWTGANYGYTF.

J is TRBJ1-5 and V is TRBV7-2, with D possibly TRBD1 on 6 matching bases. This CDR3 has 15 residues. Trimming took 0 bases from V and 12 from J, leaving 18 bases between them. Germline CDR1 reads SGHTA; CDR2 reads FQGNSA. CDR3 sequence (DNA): TGTGCCAGCAGCTTAGCCTCCGGGACACGAGATTACCAGCATTTT. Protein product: CASSLASGTRDYQHF.

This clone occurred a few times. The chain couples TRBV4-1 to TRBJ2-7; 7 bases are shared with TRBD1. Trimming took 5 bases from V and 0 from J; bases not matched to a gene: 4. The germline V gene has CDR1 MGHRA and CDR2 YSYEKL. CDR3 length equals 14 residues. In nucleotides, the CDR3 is TGCGCCAGCAGCGCCCGACAGGGCTCCTACGAGCAGTACGTC. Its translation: CASSARQGSYEQYV.

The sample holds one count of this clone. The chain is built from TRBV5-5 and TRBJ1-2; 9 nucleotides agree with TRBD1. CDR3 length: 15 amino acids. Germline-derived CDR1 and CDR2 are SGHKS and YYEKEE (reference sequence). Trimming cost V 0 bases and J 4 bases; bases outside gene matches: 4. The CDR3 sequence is CASSLEGQGGYGYTF. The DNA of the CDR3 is TGTGCCAGCAGCTTGGAGGGACAGGGTGGCTATGGCTACACCTTC.

The CDR3 DNA is TGCGCCAGCAGCACAGGACAGGTCGTTGGTATTCAGTACTTC. Its protein is CASSTGQVVGIQYF. The rearrangement links TRBV5-1 to TRBJ2-4, with 7 nucleotides matching TRBD1. Germline assignment: CDR1 SGHRS and CDR2 YFSETQ. This CDR3 is 14 amino acids long. V trimming: 4 bases; J trimming: 10 bases; junction bases outside the gene matches: 11.

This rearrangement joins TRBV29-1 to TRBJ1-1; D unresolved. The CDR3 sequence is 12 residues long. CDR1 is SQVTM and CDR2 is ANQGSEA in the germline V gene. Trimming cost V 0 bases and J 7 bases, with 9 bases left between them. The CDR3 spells CSVEDSAVEAFF. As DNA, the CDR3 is TGCAGCGTTGAAGATTCAGCGGTTGAAGCTTTCTTT.

The DNA of the CDR3 is TGTGCAAGTCGCTTGAGGCTCTATGGCTACACCTTC. This codes for CASRLRLYGYTF. The chain has TRBV12-2 and TRBJ1-2. TRBV12-2 is noted as a pseudogene. The CDR3 loop spans 12 amino acids.

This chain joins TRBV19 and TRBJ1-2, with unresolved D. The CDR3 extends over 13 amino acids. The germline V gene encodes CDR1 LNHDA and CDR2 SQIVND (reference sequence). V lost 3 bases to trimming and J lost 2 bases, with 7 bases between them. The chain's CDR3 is CASSIQQNYGYTF. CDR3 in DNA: TGTGCCAGTAGTATCCAACAGAACTATGGCTACACCTTC. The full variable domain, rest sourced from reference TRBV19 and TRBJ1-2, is DGGITQSPKYLFRKEGQNVTLSCEQNLNHDAMYWYRQDPGQGLRLIYYSQIVNDFQKGDIAEGYSVSREKKESFPLTVTSAQKNPTAFYLCASSIQQNYGYTFGSGTRLTVV.

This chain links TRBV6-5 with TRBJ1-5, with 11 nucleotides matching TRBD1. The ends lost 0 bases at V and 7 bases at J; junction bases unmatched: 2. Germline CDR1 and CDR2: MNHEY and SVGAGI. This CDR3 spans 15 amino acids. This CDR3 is CASSYSGTGGQPQHF. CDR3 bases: TGTGCCAGCAGTTACTCGGGGACAGGGGGGCAGCCCCAGCATTTT.

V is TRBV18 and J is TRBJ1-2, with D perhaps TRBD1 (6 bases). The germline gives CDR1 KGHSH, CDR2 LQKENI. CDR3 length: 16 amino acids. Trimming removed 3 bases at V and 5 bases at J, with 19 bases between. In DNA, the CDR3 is TGTGCCAGCTCACCCCAAACAGGGACCGAGAGGTATGGCTACACCTTC. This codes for CASSPQTGTERYGYTF.

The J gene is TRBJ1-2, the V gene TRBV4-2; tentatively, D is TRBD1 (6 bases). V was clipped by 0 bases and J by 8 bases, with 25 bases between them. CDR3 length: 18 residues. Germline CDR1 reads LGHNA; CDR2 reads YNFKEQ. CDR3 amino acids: CASSQDSPRTLQGWGYTF. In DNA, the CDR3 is TGTGCCAGCAGCCAAGATTCCCCTCGAACTCTACAGGGTTGGGGCTACACCTTC.

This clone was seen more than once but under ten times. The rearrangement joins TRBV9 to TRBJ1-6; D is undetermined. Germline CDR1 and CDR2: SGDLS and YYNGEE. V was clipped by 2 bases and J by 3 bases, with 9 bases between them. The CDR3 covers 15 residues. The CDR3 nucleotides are TGTGCCAGCAGCGTCCGAGAGTTCTATAATTCACCCCTCCACTTT. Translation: CASSVREFYNSPLHF.